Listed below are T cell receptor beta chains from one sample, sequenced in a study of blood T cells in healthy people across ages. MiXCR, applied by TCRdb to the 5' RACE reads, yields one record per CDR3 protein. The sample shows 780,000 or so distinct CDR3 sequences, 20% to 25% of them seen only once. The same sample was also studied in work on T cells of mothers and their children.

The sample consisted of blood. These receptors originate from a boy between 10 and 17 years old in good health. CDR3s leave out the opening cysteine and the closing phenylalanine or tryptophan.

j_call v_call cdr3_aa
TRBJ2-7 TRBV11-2 ASSLAHGSYEQY
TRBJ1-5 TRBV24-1 ASNTVKAPHQPQH
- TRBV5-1 ASSLGRGGNSNEQY
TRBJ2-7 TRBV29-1 SVGTVIPYEQY
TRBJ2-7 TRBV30 AWSGDRAVEQY
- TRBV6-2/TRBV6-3 ASSYMGAINEQY
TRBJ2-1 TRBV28 ASRRNEQF
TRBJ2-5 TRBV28 ASSANLQTQY
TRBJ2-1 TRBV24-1 ATSEGVRNEQF
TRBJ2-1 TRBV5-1 ASSLVLAGVGNNEQF
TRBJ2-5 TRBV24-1 ATSGPGPRYQETQY
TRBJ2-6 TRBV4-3 ASSQESPVGANVLT
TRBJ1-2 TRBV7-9 ASSSPDSAVDGYT
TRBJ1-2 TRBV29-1 SALADYGYT
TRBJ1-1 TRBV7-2 ASSFQGFRGTEAF
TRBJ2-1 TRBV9 ASSPPRTSGREYNEQF
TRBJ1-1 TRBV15 ATAREWRTTEAF
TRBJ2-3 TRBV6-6 ASSQNTDAQY
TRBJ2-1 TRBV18 ASSALAGFGSYNEQF
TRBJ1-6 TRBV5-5 TSSSRQGTPSGSPLH
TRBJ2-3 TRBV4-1 ASRTAAEDTQY
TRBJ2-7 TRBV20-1 SARGEGWAYEQY
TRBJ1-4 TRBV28 ASSLGGSSEKLF
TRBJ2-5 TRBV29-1 SAKASVPETQY
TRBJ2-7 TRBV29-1 SVEGGRPYEQY
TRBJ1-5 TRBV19 ASRDRVRGIQPQH
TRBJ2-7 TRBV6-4 PTFPHRERSNEQY
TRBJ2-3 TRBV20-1 SAPDRGRGTDTQY
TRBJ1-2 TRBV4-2 ASSQKTGNMRGYGYT
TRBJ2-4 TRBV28 ASSLRGIGAKNIQY
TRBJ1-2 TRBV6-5 ASSYSGGSRGYT
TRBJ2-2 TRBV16 ASSRSGISGELF
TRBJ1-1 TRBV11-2 ASRTTALEAF
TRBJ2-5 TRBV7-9 ASSLASIVGGEQY
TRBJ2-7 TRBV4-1 ASSLPGDYEQY
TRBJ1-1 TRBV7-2 ASSLGGGGGPEAF
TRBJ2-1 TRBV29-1 SVVEREADEQF
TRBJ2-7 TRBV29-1 SAGRGYEQY
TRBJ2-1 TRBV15 ATSSGTGSSYNEQF
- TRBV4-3 ASSQDARQGSYYEQY